A single sample gave rise to the 15 T cell receptor beta chains below, sequenced in a study of technical replicates of blood from a few donors. Only in-frame clones appear in the TCRdb table, and some are missing; sequencing was by immunoSEQ multiplex PCR. The repertoire holds about 72,000 clones, with about 95% as singletons. Input material: T cells isolated from PBMCs. Receptors originate from a human donor in good health.

The rearrangement links TRBV11-2 to TRBJ2-3; D is perhaps TRBD2 (7 bases). The V end lost 2 bases, the J end lost 6 bases, and 27 bases lay between the germline ends. This CDR3 region has 19 residues. CDR1 is SGHAT and CDR2 is FQNNGV in the germline V gene. The CDR3 nucleotides are TGTGCCAGCAGCTTAAGGGGGGGGGACTTTGGGGATGTTCGGGATACGCAGTATTTT. Translation: CASSLRGGDFGDVRDTQYF. The variable domain in full, completed from reference TRBV11-2 and TRBJ2-3, reads EAGVAQSPRYKIIEKRQSVAFWCNPISGHATLYWYQQILGQGPKLLIQFQNNGVVDDSQLPKDRFSAERLKGVDSTLKIQPAKLEDSAVYLCASSLRGGDFGDVRDTQYFGPGTRLTVL.

This sequence joins TRBV4-1 and TRBJ1-1, with D tentatively TRBD1 (6 bases). V lost 0 bases and J lost 4, with 9 bases in between. CDR3 size: 14 residues. Germline V gives CDR1 MGHRA, CDR2 YSYEKL. The CDR3 nucleotides read TGCGCCAGCAGCCAAGATACAGGGCCCACTGAAGCTTTCTTT. This codes for CASSQDTGPTEAFF.

V gene TRBV30 combines with J gene TRBJ1-3; D is uncertain. Trimming left V 0 bases short and J 4 bases short, with 4 bases between. There are 12 residues in the CDR3. Germline CDR1 reads GTSNPN; CDR2 reads SVGIG (reference sequence). CDR3 region: CAWSVQGNTIYF. DNA of the CDR3: TGTGCCTGGAGTGTACAGGGAAACACCATATATTTT.

The chain links TRBV5-1 to TRBJ1-2, with 7 bases fitting TRBD1. This CDR3 contains 13 residues. After removal of 4 bases from V and 5 bases from J, the junction contained 5 bases not matched to a gene. Germline values: CDR1 SGHRS, CDR2 YFSETQ. CDR3 in amino acids: CASSAGQSYGYTF. DNA of the CDR3: TGCGCCAGCAGCGCGGGACAGAGTTATGGCTACACCTTC. The variable domain in full, completed from reference TRBV5-1 and TRBJ1-2, reads KAGVTQTPRYLIKTRGQQVTLSCSPISGHRSVSWYQQTPGQGLQFLFEYFSETQRNKGNFPGRFSGRQFSNSRSEMNVSTLELGDSALYLCASSAGQSYGYTFGSGTRLTVV.

V is TRBV29-1 and J is TRBJ2-2, with 7 bases identical to TRBD2. The CDR3 extends over 15 amino acids. Germline V gives CDR1 SQVTM, CDR2 ANQGSEA. After removal of 4 bases from V and 3 bases from J, the junction contained 8 bases not matched to a gene. CDR3 bases: TGCAGCGTTGTGGCGAGCGGGACCGACACCGGGGAGCTGTTTTTT. This encodes CSVVASGTDTGELFF.

This chain uses TRBV6-1 with TRBJ2-7; no clear D. The germline V gene has CDR1 MNHNS and CDR2 SASEGT. The ends were cut back, 3 bases at V and 2 bases at J, with 11 bases in the middle. This CDR3 has 14 amino acids. The CDR3 reads CASSEGLVPYEQYF. The CDR3 nucleotides are TGTGCCAGCAGTGAGGGCCTTGTCCCCTACGAGCAGTACTTC.

The chain carries TRBV18 and TRBJ1-1; 9 nucleotides agree with TRBD1. Germline lookup yields CDR1 KGHSH and CDR2 LQKENI. V was clipped by 9 bases and J by 4 bases; unmatched bases: 9. The CDR3 contains 14 residues. The CDR3 loop reads CASSWDRVATEAFF. CDR3 bases: TGTGCCAGTTCGTGGGACAGGGTAGCCACTGAAGCTTTCTTT.

Concerning this clone: The limits of the CDR3 on the DNA are not certain, so only TCRdb's listed CDR3 is given. V is TRBV21-1 and J is TRBJ2-7; the table assigns TRBD2, which was not confirmed against the DNA. TRBV21-1 is a pseudogene locus. The CDR3 comprises 15 residues, both ends counted. CDR3 sequence reads: CASGFGGGSSKEQYF.

This chain links TRBV19 with TRBJ1-1; a possible D gene is TRBD1 (5 bases). Trimming shortened V by 7 bases and J by 4 bases, and 10 bases separated the two germline ends. Germline V gene sequence: CDR1 LNHDA, CDR2 SQIVND (reference sequence). The CDR3 extends over 12 amino acids. As DNA, the CDR3 is TGTGCCAGTATGGAGGGGCCCACTGAAGCTTTCTTT. Residues: CASMEGPTEAFF. Supplemented by reference TRBV19 and TRBJ1-1, the full variable domain reads DGGITQSPKYLFRKEGQNVTLSCEQNLNHDAMYWYRQDPGQGLRLIYYSQIVNDFQKGDIAEGYSVSREKKESFPLTVTSAQKNPTAFYLCASMEGPTEAFFGQGTRLTVV.

The chain recombines TRBV29-1 with TRBJ1-4; 9 positions match TRBD1. Germline CDR1 SQVTM, CDR2 ANQGSEA. This CDR3 is 12 amino acids long. V shed 6 bases, J shed 5 bases, and the junction held 1 base outside the gene matches. The CDR3 here is CSVGTGNEKLFF. CDR3 nucleotides: TGCAGCGTGGGGACAGGGAATGAAAAACTGTTTTTT.

The chain carries TRBV10-3 and TRBJ2-7, with TRBD2 identical over 10 bases. V was clipped by 6 bases and J by 2 bases; unmatched bases: 4. Germline loops: CDR1 ENHRY, CDR2 SYGVKD. The CDR3 extends over 14 amino acids. Written as DNA, the CDR3 is TGTGCCATCAGCGGGACTAGCGCAACCTACGAGCAGTACTTC. Protein product: CAISGTSATYEQYF.

The chain recombines TRBV7-8 with TRBJ2-5; possible D gene TRBD2, 6 bases. Germline loops: CDR1 SGHVS, CDR2 FQNEAQ. Trimming took off 1 base at V and 4 bases at J, with 13 bases between the two ends. The CDR3 is 15 residues long. The CDR3 reads CASSLGTGARETQYF. For the CDR3, the DNA is TGTGCCAGCAGCTTAGGGACGGGAGCGCGAGAGACCCAGTACTTC.

This chain links TRBV30 with TRBJ1-6; 9 positions agree with TRBD1. The CDR3 is 14 amino acids. CDR1 and CDR2 from the germline V gene are GTSNPN and SVGIG (reference sequence). After removal of 2 bases from V and 9 bases from J, the junction contained 5 bases not matched to a gene. The CDR3 protein is CAWSRGQGSSPLHF. The DNA of the CDR3 is TGTGCCTGGAGTAGGGGACAGGGTAGTTCACCCCTCCACTTT.

V is TRBV7-9 and J is TRBJ2-4; D perhaps matches TRBD2 (6 bases). Germline V CDR1 and CDR2: SEHNR, FQNEAQ (reference sequence). The CDR3 runs 18 residues. Trimming stripped 6 bases from V and 0 bases from J, with 21 bases between. CDR3 sequence (DNA): TGTGCCAGCAGTTTCCGGGACTCCCCAAACGGAGCCAAAAACATTCAGTACTTC. Translating gives CASSFRDSPNGAKNIQYF. The full variable domain, its missing parts supplied by reference TRBV7-9 and TRBJ2-4, is DTGVSQNPRHKITKRGQNVTFRCDPISEHNRLYWYRQTLGQGPEFLTYFQNEAQLEKSRLLSDRFSAERPKGSFSTLEIQRTEQGDSAMYLCASSFRDSPNGAKNIQYFGAGTRLSVL.

The rearrangement uses TRBV5-1 and TRBJ2-5, with TRBD2 identical over 9 bases. Germline V gene lookup returns CDR1 SGHRS and CDR2 YFSETQ. The junction had 3 bases not matched to a gene; V was cut back by 0 bases and J by 3 bases. This CDR3 contains 15 residues. The CDR3 bases are TGCGCCAGCAGCTTGGGACTAGCGGCCGAAGAGACCCAGTACTTC. Translating it yields CASSLGLAAEETQYF.